The next 32 T cell receptor beta chains were all read from a single sample in a study of cytotoxic CD8 clonotypes in ibrutinib-treated CLL. Using immunoSEQ multiplex PCR, the repertoire was profiled, and TCRdb retains in-frame clones only, with some absent. The repertoire has about 45,000 clones, 60% to 80% of them found once; the top ten carry 20% to 25%. This specimen was PBMCs, taken after 24 months of ibrutinib treatment. Receptors were obtained from a human donor with chronic lymphocytic leukemia.

A single count supports this clone. The genes are TRBV4-1 and TRBJ2-1, with 10 positions matching TRBD1. V shed 0 bases, J shed 8 bases, and the junction held 10 bases outside the gene matches. The germline gives CDR1 MGHRA, CDR2 YSYEKL. The CDR3 runs 17 residues. The CDR3 spells CASSQDTGTGVIHEQFF. In nucleotides, the CDR3 is TGCGCCAGCAGCCAAGATACGGGGACAGGGGTTATCCATGAGCAGTTCTTC.

On this clone: Other DNA sequences in this specimen translate into the identical CDR3. The J gene is TRBJ2-5, the V gene TRBV5-1, with unresolved D. V dropped 4 bases and J dropped 3 bases, with 4 bases sitting between them. Per the germline V gene, CDR1 is SGHRS and CDR2 is YFSETQ. There are 11 residues in the CDR3. DNA of the CDR3: TGCGCCAGCAGCCATAAAGAGACCCAGTACTTC. It specifies CASSHKETQYF.

This chain uses TRBV10-1 with TRBJ2-7, with 8 bases lining up with TRBD2. V lost 3 bases and J lost 0; bases outside the gene matches: 7. CDR1 and CDR2 (germline): WNHNN, SYGVQD (reference sequence). The CDR3 totals 16 residues. The CDR3 bases are TGCGCCAGCAGTGATGAGCGGGGGACGTCCTCCTACGAGCAGTACTTC. Amino acid sequence: CASSDERGTSSYEQYF.

The genes are TRBV2 and TRBJ1-4, with D perhaps matching TRBD1 (5 bases). V shed 8 bases and J shed 7 bases, with 20 bases lying between them. This CDR3 is 15 amino acids long. CDR1 is SNHLY, CDR2 FYNNEI, per germline. CDR3 residues: CASRRTNVMGEKLFF. The CDR3 DNA sequence: TGTGCCAGCCGACGGACAAATGTGATGGGTGAAAAACTGTTTTTT. Combining the CDR3 with reference TRBV2 and TRBJ1-4 gives the whole variable domain EPEVTQTPSHQVTQMGQEVILRCVPISNHLYFYWYRQILGQKVEFLVSFYNNEISEKSEIFDDQFSVERPDGSNFTLKIRSTKLEDSAMYFCASRRTNVMGEKLFFGSGTQLSVL.

J is TRBJ2-3 and V is TRBV2; D is unresolved. V was shortened by 3 bases and J by 0 bases, with 13 bases between the two germline ends. Looked up from germline, CDR1 is SNHLY and CDR2 is FYNNEI. The CDR3 has 16 residues. The CDR3 loop reads CASSDRRIPSTDTQYF. In DNA, the CDR3 is TGTGCCAGCAGTGACAGGAGAATACCTAGCACAGATACGCAGTATTTT.

The chain is built from TRBV2 and TRBJ1-5; unclear D gene. The CDR3 extends over 15 amino acids. The V end was cut by 5 bases, the J end by 4 bases, with 15 bases between. Germline V gene lookup returns CDR1 SNHLY and CDR2 FYNNEI. CDR3 sequence (DNA): TGTGCCAGCAGTCCTCTCGGGAACAGTAATCAGCCCCAGCATTTT. Protein sequence: CASSPLGNSNQPQHF.

This clone counts as medium-sized (0.01 to 0.1%). This chain joins TRBV5-3 and TRBJ1-6, with D hard to call. TRBV5-3 is recorded as an ORF, its role being uncertain. Deletions cut 4 bases from V and 9 bases from J, with 5 bases between. The CDR3 has 11 residues. The CDR3 sequence: CARSPPSPLHF. The CDR3 region has the DNA TGTGCCAGAAGCCCCCCTTCACCCCTCCACTTT.

The J gene is TRBJ2-1, the V gene TRBV18; 11 bases match TRBD2. This CDR3 comprises 15 residues. J gave up 4 bases and V 6 bases, and 5 bases lay outside the gene matches. CDR1 is KGHSH and CDR2 is LQKENI in the germline V gene. This CDR3 reads CASSSTSGGYNEQFF. DNA of the CDR3: TGTGCCAGCTCCTCCACTAGCGGGGGTTACAATGAGCAGTTCTTC.

The gene calls are TRBV7-3 and TRBJ2-7, with 11 bases lining up with TRBD1. Germline lookup yields CDR1 SGHTA and CDR2 FQGTGA. CDR3 length: 13 amino acids. The junction had 3 bases not matched to a gene; V was cut back by 5 bases and J by 6 bases. CDR3 loop: CASSPGTGGEQYF. In DNA, the CDR3 is TGTGCCAGCAGCCCCGGGACAGGGGGCGAGCAGTACTTC.

The chain is built from TRBV10-3 and TRBJ1-1; a weak D match, TRBD1 (5 bases). Germline-derived CDR1 and CDR2 are ENHRY and SYGVKD. The CDR3 contains 12 residues. V shed 7 bases and J shed 1 base, with 7 bases lying between them. CDR3 protein: CAITGTNTEAFF. The CDR3 DNA sequence: TGTGCCATCACAGGGACGAACACTGAAGCTTTCTTT.

This chain connects TRBV7-7 to TRBJ2-2; D unresolved. This CDR3 region has 13 residues. CDR1 is SSHAT and CDR2 is FNYEAQ in the germline V gene (reference sequence). Here the CDR3 reads CASSPGLAGELFF. CDR3 in DNA: TGTGCTAGCTCCCCCGGGTTGGCCGGGGAGCTGTTTTTT.

This sequence joins TRBV4-1 and TRBJ2-2; D remains ambiguous. The CDR3 totals 13 residues. Germline CDR1 MGHRA, CDR2 YSYEKL. The V end lost 1 base, the J end lost 9 bases, and 9 bases lay between the germline ends. Here the CDR3 DNA reads TGCGCCAGCAGCCAAGCCCGTTCCCGGGAGCTGTTTTTT. It specifies CASSQARSRELFF.

The chain joins TRBV6-5 to TRBJ1-1; D remains unclear. Trimming stripped 2 bases from V and 7 bases from J, with 5 bases between. CDR3 length: 11 amino acids. Germline loops: CDR1 MNHEY, CDR2 SVGAGI. As DNA, the CDR3 is TGTGCCAGCAGTTACGTGGGTGAAGCTTTCTTT. Translation: CASSYVGEAFF.

This rearrangement joins TRBV2 to TRBJ1-2; 10 bases fit TRBD1. CDR1 SNHLY and CDR2 FYNNEI come from the germline V gene. After removal of 4 bases from V and 8 bases from J, the junction contained 4 bases not matched to a gene. This CDR3 comprises 13 residues. CDR3 coding DNA: TGTGCCAGCAGTGGACAGGGGGCGCAAGGCTACACCTTC. It is translated as CASSGQGAQGYTF. Variable domain in full (rest from reference TRBV2 and TRBJ1-2): EPEVTQTPSHQVTQMGQEVILRCVPISNHLYFYWYRQILGQKVEFLVSFYNNEISEKSEIFDDQFSVERPDGSNFTLKIRSTKLEDSAMYFCASSGQGAQGYTFGSGTRLTVV.

This clone was counted a few times. The chain links TRBV6-1 to TRBJ2-1, with D possibly being TRBD2 (6 bases). CDR3 size: 13 residues. Between the trimmed V and J ends, which lost 6 bases and 10 bases, there was a span of 16 bases. The germline V gene has CDR1 MNHNS and CDR2 SASEGT. The CDR3 nucleotides read TGTGCCAGCAGGGGGACTGAGTGGGGGGAGCAGTTCTTC. This gives the protein CASRGTEWGEQFF.

The chain's CDR3 is CASSYPRFGNTGELFF. As DNA, the CDR3 is TGTGCCAGCAGTTACCCGAGGTTTGGTAACACCGGGGAGCTGTTTTTT. The V and J genes are TRBV6-6 and TRBJ2-2, with D uncertain. The germline CDR1 and CDR2 sequences are MNHNY and SVGAGI (reference sequence). This CDR3 spans 16 amino acids. V lost 2 bases, J lost 2 bases, and 12 bases lay in between.

The rearrangement links TRBV27 to TRBJ1-2; TRBD1 matches at 8 bases. Germline lookup yields CDR1 MNHEY and CDR2 SMNVEV (reference sequence). V dropped 1 base and J dropped 4; count of bases not matched to a gene: 8. The length of the CDR3 is 16 residues. CDR3 bases: TGTGCCAGCAGTTTATATAGGAGTGACAGGGGCTATGGCTACACCTTC. This gives the protein CASSLYRSDRGYGYTF.

This rearrangement joins TRBV7-3 to TRBJ2-2, with D possibly TRBD1 on 6 matching bases. CDR1 and CDR2 (germline): SGHTA, FQGTGA. V lost 3 bases and J 4 bases, leaving 12 bases between the germline ends. The CDR3 covers 15 residues. CDR3 DNA: TGTGCCAGCAGCTTCCCAGGGGCAAGCACCGGGGAGCTGTTTTTT. It yields the protein CASSFPGASTGELFF.

The genes are TRBV27 and TRBJ2-3; TRBD2 agrees at 14 bases. With 9 bases clipped from V and 4 bases from J, the junction kept 0 bases outside the gene matches. This CDR3 is built from 13 residues. The germline V gene encodes CDR1 MNHEY and CDR2 SMNVEV (reference sequence). CDR3 sequence reads: CARGLAGADTQYF. For the CDR3, the DNA is TGTGCCAGGGGACTAGCGGGAGCAGATACGCAGTATTTT.

The rearrangement joins TRBV15 to TRBJ2-7; D is perhaps TRBD2 (5 bases). The CDR3 spans 15 residues. V was cut by 1 base and J by 3 bases, with 13 bases left in between. CDR1 LNHNV and CDR2 YYDKDF come from the germline V gene (reference sequence). CDR3 residues: CATSRAGSRGYEQYF. The CDR3 DNA follows: TGTGCCACCAGCAGAGCCGGGTCCCGGGGCTACGAGCAGTACTTC.

This clone appeared a single time. This chain links TRBV5-6 with TRBJ2-2; possible D gene TRBD2, 5 bases. This CDR3 region has 14 residues. Germline CDR1 reads SGHDT; CDR2 reads YYEEEE. The V end was cut by 2 bases, the J end by 7 bases, with 12 bases between. The CDR3 region has the DNA TGTGCCAGCAGCTTTGGACTCGTGGGCGGGGAGCTGTTTTTT. It is translated as CASSFGLVGGELFF.

This chain links TRBV27 with TRBJ1-2, with TRBD1 matching 10 bases. The CDR3 totals 16 residues. Germline-derived CDR1 and CDR2 are MNHEY and SMNVEV (reference sequence). Losses at the gene ends were 0 bases for V and 4 bases for J; bases not matched to a gene: 5. In DNA, the CDR3 is TGTGCCAGCAGTTTATCCGGGACAGGGGCGCGCTATGGCTACACCTTC. This sequence encodes CASSLSGTGARYGYTF.

This rearrangement joins TRBV6-5 to TRBJ1-2; no definite D call. V lost 0 bases, J lost 10 bases, and 12 bases lay in between. The CDR3 contains 13 residues. Germline V gives CDR1 MNHEY, CDR2 SVGAGI. CDR3 sequence: CASSYSYARPYTF. For the CDR3, the DNA is TGTGCCAGCAGTTACTCATATGCCAGACCCTACACCTTC.

The CDR3 reads CASSESGQGWRDTEAFF. The CDR3 region has the DNA TGCGCCAGCAGCGAGTCGGGACAGGGGTGGAGGGACACTGAAGCTTTCTTT. The V call is TRBV5-1, the J call TRBJ1-1, with 10 bases fitting TRBD1. Germline V CDR1 and CDR2: SGHRS, YFSETQ. After removal of 4 bases from V and 3 bases from J, the junction contained 12 bases not matched to a gene. This CDR3 is 17 amino acids long.

The rearrangement links TRBV9 to TRBJ2-7; 9 bases agree with TRBD1. V was clipped by 0 bases and J by 7 bases; unmatched bases: 11. The germline gives CDR1 SGDLS, CDR2 YYNGEE. This CDR3 spans 16 amino acids. This CDR3 reads CASSVGAGTGNREQYF. The DNA of the CDR3 is TGTGCCAGCAGCGTAGGGGCCGGGACAGGGAATCGGGAGCAGTACTTC.

This clone was found a few times. This chain uses TRBV27 with TRBJ2-6; 11 bases match TRBD1. The germline V gene has CDR1 MNHEY and CDR2 SMNVEV (reference sequence). V lost 5 bases, J lost 0 bases, and 3 bases stayed unmatched. The CDR3 extends over 17 amino acids. This chain's CDR3 is CASSPGTGGSGANVLTF. As DNA, the CDR3 is TGTGCCAGCAGTCCCGGGACAGGGGGCTCTGGGGCCAACGTCCTGACTTTC.

The chain has TRBV7-8 and TRBJ2-2, with 11 bases matching TRBD2. CDR1 and CDR2 from the germline V gene are SGHVS and FQNEAQ. This CDR3 spans 18 amino acids. The junction had 13 bases not matched to a gene; V was cut back by 6 bases and J by 4 bases. The CDR3 loop reads CASRSGLAAIPSTGELFF. The CDR3 nucleotides are TGTGCCAGCAGATCGGGACTAGCGGCCATTCCGAGCACCGGGGAGCTGTTTTTT.

V is TRBV29-1 and J is TRBJ2-5; the match to TRBD1 covers 9 bases. This CDR3 spans 12 amino acids. CDR1 and CDR2 (germline): SQVTM, ANQGSEA. The V gene end was trimmed by 7 bases and the J gene end by 4 bases; junction bases not matched to a gene: 4. The CDR3 here is CSAGTGIETQYF. The CDR3 region has the DNA TGCAGCGCCGGGACAGGGATAGAGACCCAGTACTTC.

In DNA, the CDR3 is TGTGCCAGCAGCCCGACTAGGAACAATGAGCAGTTCTTC. This translates into CASSPTRNNEQFF. The rearrangement uses TRBV6-5 and TRBJ2-1; a weak D match, TRBD2 (6 bases). The germline gives CDR1 MNHEY, CDR2 SVGAGI. Trimming removed 6 bases at V and 5 bases at J, with 11 bases between. CDR3 size: 13 residues.

This chain uses TRBV11-2 with TRBJ2-4, with D hard to call. Germline lookup yields CDR1 SGHAT and CDR2 FQNNGV. The CDR3 loop spans 16 amino acids. Trimming took 0 bases from V and 3 from J, leaving 12 bases between them. CDR3: CASSLELGVGKNIQYF. The CDR3, as DNA: TGTGCCAGCAGCTTAGAGCTTGGCGTGGGCAAAAACATTCAGTACTTC.

This clone came up many times. The chain carries TRBV4-1 and TRBJ2-7; D might be TRBD1 (5 bases). V dropped 0 bases and J dropped 5 bases, with 17 bases sitting between them. Germline values: CDR1 MGHRA, CDR2 YSYEKL. CDR3 length: 16 amino acids. CDR3 region: CASSQEKGRNQNEQYF. CDR3 sequence (DNA): TGCGCCAGCAGCCAAGAGAAGGGGCGCAATCAAAACGAGCAGTACTTC.

The chain joins TRBV7-9 to TRBJ1-1, with unresolved D. V was clipped by 5 bases and J by 8 bases, with 12 bases between them. Per the germline V gene, CDR1 is SEHNR and CDR2 is FQNEAQ (reference sequence). The CDR3 extends over 12 amino acids. The CDR3 spells CASSLGESEAFF. Here the CDR3 DNA reads TGTGCCAGCAGCCTTGGGGAATCGGAAGCTTTCTTT.